Included here is one T cell receptor beta chain sequence, with context. This record belongs to a study of cytomegalovirus exposure and HLA in healthy donors. V lost 7 bases, J lost 6 bases, and 16 bases lay in between. The CDR3 has 13 residues. Germline V CDR1 and CDR2: MNHNS, SASEGT. PCR employed 60 Vbeta and 13 Jbeta primers. Profiling relied on immunoSEQ multiplex PCR, and the TCRdb table lists in-frame clones only, not all of them. Of 190,000 or so clones listed, 75% to 90% were seen once; the top ten hold 0.5% to 0.8%. The sequence was collected from a boy aged 10-17 years in good health and CMV-seronegative. The material sequenced was PBMCs. The rearrangement joins TRBV6-1 to TRBJ2-7, with D possibly matching TRBD1 (6 bases). The CDR3 is CASTPGHGVEQYF. The CDR3 DNA reads TGTGCCAGCACGCCGGGACACGGTGTCGAGCAGTACTTC.